The sequence of this T cell receptor (beta chain) was determined in a study of blood T cell repertoires in COVID-19. For the study at large: COVID-19 samples from acute and convalescent phases originated in the United States, Italy and Spain. In each case, the material was cDNA or gDNA derived from T cells, B-cell-depleted T cells, or PBMCs.

V dropped 3 bases and J dropped 0 bases, with 13 bases sitting between them. This CDR3 comprises 15 residues. Germline V CDR1 and CDR2: SGHRS, YFSETQ. Original handling: Reference gene primer amplification gave nucleated cell count estimates. Libraries were prepared by immunoSEQ multiplex PCR; TCRdb keeps only in-frame clonotypes and omits some of them. The DNA was the basis for D and trimming; V, J and clone size are from that table. The sample has about 280,000 clones, around 86% seen once. The chain employs TRBV5-1 and TRBJ2-7; D uncertain. Material for sequencing was peripheral blood. The receptor was isolated from a woman in her 30s who had recovered from COVID-19. The CDR3 region is CASSSSGPLSYEQYF. The CDR3 DNA follows: TGCGCCAGCAGCTCCTCGGGTCCCCTCTCCTACGAGCAGTACTTC.